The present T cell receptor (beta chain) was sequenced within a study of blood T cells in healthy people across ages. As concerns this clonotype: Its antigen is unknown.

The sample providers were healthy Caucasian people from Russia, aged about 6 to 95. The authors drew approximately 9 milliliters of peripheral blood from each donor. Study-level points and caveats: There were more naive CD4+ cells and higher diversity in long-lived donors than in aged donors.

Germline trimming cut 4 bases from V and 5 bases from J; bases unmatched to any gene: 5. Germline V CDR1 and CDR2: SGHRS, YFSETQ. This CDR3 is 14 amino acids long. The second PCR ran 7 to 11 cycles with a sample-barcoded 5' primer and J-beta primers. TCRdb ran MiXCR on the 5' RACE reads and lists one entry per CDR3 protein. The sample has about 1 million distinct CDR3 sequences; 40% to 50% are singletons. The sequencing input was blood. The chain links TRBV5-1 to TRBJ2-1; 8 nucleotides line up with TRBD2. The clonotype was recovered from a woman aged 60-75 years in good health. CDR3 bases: TGCGCCAGCAGCCCGGGGGGGACGAACAATGAGCAGTTCTTC. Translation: CASSPGGTNNEQFF.